This T cell receptor beta chain emerged from a study of Ad26.COV2.S vaccination and SARS-CoV-2 variants. About the study: A participant enrolled in the COV1001 Ad26.COV2.S trial arm provided the sample. Regarding the study as a whole: The TCR breadth and depth analyses may have understated or missed part of the total T cell responses.

Treatment defined: 19 received Ad26.COV2.S at low or high dose, single or two shots; about 5 received placebo; per-sample allocation not given. Sampling was performed 63 days after the first vaccine or placebo injection. Germline V gives CDR1 SGHRS, CDR2 YFSETQ. The CDR3 consists of 16 residues. Trimming took 4 bases from V and 4 from J, leaving 17 bases between them. Details on this clone: Its matching antigen is unknown.

Clones were sequenced by immunoSEQ multiplex PCR, and TCRdb holds only the in-frame ones, with some missing. The sample has some 480,000 clones; around 85% are singletons. The source material was peripheral blood, sampled in a trial of Ad26.COV2.S vaccine versus placebo. This TCR came from a person aged 18-65 years who received the Ad26.COV2.S COVID-19 vaccine or a placebo. The chain is built from TRBV5-1 and TRBJ1-4; no definite D call. The chain's CDR3 is CASSPLPRPDNEKLFF. CDR3 in DNA: TGCGCCAGCAGCCCCCTTCCCCGGCCTGATAATGAAAAACTGTTTTTT.